This TCR beta chain was sequenced in a study of cytomegalovirus exposure and HLA in healthy donors. Study-wide results and caveats: The investigators catalogued 150 to 200 TCR beta chains as cytomegalovirus-associated.

The germline gives CDR1 SEHNR, CDR2 FQNEAQ (reference sequence). V was clipped by 3 bases and J by 10 bases; unmatched bases: 4. The CDR3 has 14 amino acids. TCRdb's copy holds only in-frame clones and misses some; the assay was immunoSEQ multiplex PCR. The sample contains about 130,000 clones, about nine tenths of which appear only once. This clone has just a few counts. Its matching antigen is unknown. The chain employs TRBV7-9 and TRBJ1-6; 9 nucleotides match TRBD1. Sequenced input: PBMCs. The sequence came from a woman aged 25-40 years in good health and CMV-seropositive. This CDR3 reads CASSFDRGNSPLHF. As DNA, the CDR3 is TGTGCCAGCAGCTTTGACAGGGGGAACTCACCCCTCCACTTT.